A selection of T cell receptor beta chains follows, all from one sample in a study of T cells after yellow fever vaccination. From the 5' RACE reads, TCRdb called clonotypes with MiXCR, one entry per CDR3 protein. The sample records hundreds of thousands of distinct CDR3 sequences, approximately 13% being singletons. The sample in question was PBMCs, obtained on the day of the yellow fever booster vaccination. These receptors originate from a man aged 25-40 years who received the YFV17D yellow fever vaccine. The CDR3 runs from the conserved cysteine through the conserved F or W. The D gene is left open where the match is weak. Clone size appears in some rows only: once, few, many, or a class for an expanded clone.

>TRBV15|few|TRBJ2-3|TRBD2
TGTGCCACCAGCCGGGAGGCCCTTGGGACAGATACGCAGTATTTT
CATSREALGTDTQYF
>TRBV25-1|NA|TRBJ2-1|NA
TGTGCCAGCAGTGAATGGGCTAGCTTATCCTACAATGAGCAGTTCTTC
CASSEWASLSYNEQFF
>TRBV11-2|NA|TRBJ1-1|TRBD1
TGTGCCAGCAGCATGACAGGGAGTGGAACTGAAGCTTTCTTT
CASSMTGSGTEAFF
>TRBV15|NA|TRBJ2-7|TRBD1
TGTGCCACCAGCACGGGACAGAGATTCTACGAGCAGTACTTC
CATSTGQRFYEQYF
>TRBV29-1|NA|TRBJ2-2|NA
TGCAGCGTTACCTCGGGAGCCGGGGAGCTGTTTTTT
CSVTSGAGELFF
>TRBV7-3|NA|TRBJ2-3|NA
TGTGCCAGCAGCTCAATGAACGGGGATACGCAGTATTTT
CASSSMNGDTQYF
>TRBV6-1|NA|TRBJ2-7|TRBD2
TGTGCCAGCAGTCAGAGCGGGATAGGCTCCTACGAGCAGTACTTC
CASSQSGIGSYEQYF
>TRBV20-1|NA|TRBJ2-5|NA
TGCAGTGCTTCCCCCCCAGGGGCTCAAGAGACCCAGTACTTC
CSASPPGAQETQYF
>TRBV29-1|NA|TRBJ2-1|TRBD2
TGCAGCGTGAATAGCGGGAGCTCCTACAATGAGCAGTTCTTC
CSVNSGSSYNEQFF
>TRBV29-1|few|TRBJ2-1|NA
TGCAGCGTTGAGGTAGCGATGAATGAGCAGTTCTTC
CSVEVAMNEQFF
>TRBV24-1|few|TRBJ2-1|TRBD1
TGTGCCACCGGGACAGGGGGGATCGATGAGCAGTTCTTC
CATGTGGIDEQFF
>TRBV30|few|TRBJ1-5|NA
TGTGCCTGGAGTAGGTTGCAGTCGTCGCAGCCCCAGCATTTT
CAWSRLQSSQPQHF
>TRBV9|many|TRBJ2-3|NA
TGTGCCAGCAGCGTAGAGGGACTGGGAGCAGGGGATACGCAGTATTTT
CASSVEGLGAGDTQYF
>TRBV20-1|NA|TRBJ1-5|NA
TGCAGTGCTATCCGGGACACCTTGAATCAGCCCCAGCATTTT
CSAIRDTLNQPQHF
>TRBV24-1|few|TRBJ2-6|TRBD1
TGTGCCACCAGTGATGGGGGGACAGGCCGCTCTGGGGCCAACGTCCTGACTTTC
CATSDGGTGRSGANVLTF
>TRBV5-4|NA|TRBJ2-3|TRBD1
TGTGCCAGCAGCTTGGAGTATACAGGGGGTGAAACCGCAGATACGCAGTATTTT
CASSLEYTGGETADTQYF
>TRBV12-3/TRBV12-4|NA|TRBJ2-2|TRBD1
TGTGCCAGCAGTACAGGGGCGAACGGGGAGCTGTTTTTT
CASSTGANGELFF
>TRBV6-1|NA|TRBJ1-1|NA
TGTGCCAGCAGTAAAGACAGGCGACCGAACACTGAAGCTTTCTTT
CASSKDRRPNTEAFF
>TRBV28|few|TRBJ1-5|NA
TGTGCCAGCAGTCTCCCCGAGCCCCGGGGGCAGCCCCAGCATTTT
CASSLPEPRGQPQHF
>TRBV7-8|many|TRBJ2-3|TRBD2
TGTGCCAGCAGCTTAGCGCGAGGGAGGGGCCCGGATACGCAGTATTTT
CASSLARGRGPDTQYF
>TRBV20-1|NA|TRBJ2-5|NA
TGCAGTGCTAAGTGGGCGGGACGTAACCAAGAGACCCAGTACTTC
CSAKWAGRNQETQYF
>TRBV5-1|few|TRBJ1-4|NA
TGCGCCAGCAGCGGAAAGGGGGTGAGGGAAAAACTGTTTTTT
CASSGKGVREKLFF
>TRBV12-3/TRBV12-4|NA|TRBJ2-7|NA
TGTGCCAGCAGTTTTCCAGGGAATAGCGAGCAGTACTTC
CASSFPGNSEQYF
>TRBV29-1|NA|TRBJ1-5|NA
TGCAGCGCCGCAGAGAATAGCAATCAGCCCCAGCATTTT
CSAAENSNQPQHF
>TRBV7-9|NA|TRBJ2-7|TRBD1
TGTGCCAGCAGCCTCGGACAGGGCTCTTTCGAGCAGTACTTC
CASSLGQGSFEQYF
>TRBV7-3|few|TRBJ1-2|NA
TGTGCCAGCAGCAGGACAGCTCAGCGGGGCTACACCTTC
CASSRTAQRGYTF
>TRBV29-1|few|TRBJ2-3|TRBD2
TGCAGCGTTGTTCAACTAGCGGGAGTCTCTGTGGATACGCAGTATTTT
CSVVQLAGVSVDTQYF
>TRBV12-3/TRBV12-4|many|TRBJ2-3|TRBD2
TGTGCCAGCAGTTTCGGGGGAGGGCTAGTGACAGATACGCAGTATTTT
CASSFGGGLVTDTQYF
>TRBV12-3/TRBV12-4|few|TRBJ2-7|TRBD1
TGTGCCAGCACCAAGACAGGGGTCACGAAAGAGCAGTACTTC
CASTKTGVTKEQYF
>TRBV30|few|TRBJ2-5|TRBD1
TGTGCCTGGAGCCCAGGACAGGGGGCGCGTATTGACCAAGAGACCCAGTACTTC
CAWSPGQGARIDQETQYF
>TRBV5-6|NA|TRBJ2-1|TRBD1
TGTGCCAGCAGCTTGTGGACAGGGGACGGTGAGCAGTTCTTC
CASSLWTGDGEQFF
>TRBV7-6|many|TRBJ2-5|NA
TGTGCCAGCAGCTTAGCGTTTGGTAGCGCAGAGACCCAGTACTTC
CASSLAFGSAETQYF
>TRBV3-1|few|TRBJ2-7|NA
TGTGCCAGCAGCCAGACGGTCGAGCAGTACTTC
CASSQTVEQYF
>TRBV10-3|NA|TRBJ2-2|TRBD2
TGTGCCATCAGCCCGGGACTAGCGGGAGGGCCTGCCGGGGAGCTGTTTTTT
CAISPGLAGGPAGELFF
>TRBV20-1|NA|TRBJ2-7|TRBD2
TGCAGTGCTACCGGACTAGCGGGAGGTGGGCAGTACTTC
CSATGLAGGGQYF
>TRBV20-1|few|TRBJ2-3|NA
TGCAGTGCTAGAGATCCAGGCCTAGCATGGGGGACAGATACGCAGTATTTT
CSARDPGLAWGTDTQYF
>TRBV7-7|NA|TRBJ2-1|NA
TGTGCTAGCAGCTTAGATGCTGGGGCCAATGAGCAGTTCTTC
CASSLDAGANEQFF
>TRBV4-3|NA|TRBJ2-7|TRBD2
TGCGCCAGCAGCCAAGAAGCGGGAGGATGGTCCTACGAGCAGTACTTC
CASSQEAGGWSYEQYF